This T cell receptor beta chain was recovered during a study of T cells in Graves' hyperthyroidism and ophthalmopathy. Study at large: Blood was drawn when the patient was first diagnosed and still untreated. Study results and limitations: Ophthalmopathy was predicted by the model a median of about 6.7 months ahead of onset.

Details on this clonotype: Its specificity is unknown.

Ophthalmopathy patients showed a Clinical Activity Score of at least 3, NOSPECS grade of at least 4 and duration under 3 months. Amplified TCR beta CDR3 regions derived from RNA transcripts. In the first-round RT-PCR of the TCR CDR3, the HTBI primer set was used. TCRdb re-analysed the multiplex PCR reads in MiXCR, keeping a single row per CDR3 protein. The profile shows some 490,000 distinct CDR3 sequences, roughly a sixth of them singletons. This receptor was taken from a young woman with Graves' ophthalmopathy. Sequencing was done on a sample of blood.

For the CDR3, the DNA is TGTGCCAGTAACCCCCGGCAGGCCATGAACACTGAAGCTTTCTTT. Translation gives CASNPRQAMNTEAFF. The J gene is TRBJ1-1, the V gene TRBV7-9; the D is unclear. The CDR3 length is 15 residues. V was shortened by 9 bases and J by 0 bases, with 17 bases between the two germline ends. Germline CDR1 SEHNR, CDR2 FQNEAQ (reference sequence). Looking up the rest from reference TRBV7-9 and TRBJ1-1 gives the full variable domain: DTGVSQNPRHKITKRGQNVTFRCDPISEHNRLYWYRQTLGQGPEFLTYFQNEAQLEKSRLLSDRFSAERPKGSFSTLEIQRTEQGDSAMYLCASNPRQAMNTEAFFGQGTRLTVV.